These 10 T cell receptor beta chains were all obtained from the same sample, sequenced in a study of blood T cell repertoires in COVID-19 (dated by TCRdb to the early 2020s). Library preparation used the immunoSEQ multiplex PCR assay. The table was pulled from immuneACCESS by TCRdb, which kept in-frame rearrangements only. Such tables lose some clones; where checked, under half of the loss comes from unresolved V genes, and the rest has no known cause. The sample table shows some 210,000 clones, and roughly 90% are seen once. The ten largest clones capture 5% to 7.5% of the sample. Sequencing was carried out using peripheral blood. The origin of the receptors is a middle-aged woman who had recovered from COVID-19.

V gene TRBV3-1 (or the pseudogene TRBV3-2) combines with J gene TRBJ1-1, with a tentative D call TRBD1 (6 bases). Germline loops: CDR1 LGHDT, CDR2 YNNKEL (reference sequence). Trimming cost V 3 bases and J 1 base, with 9 bases left between them. This CDR3 region has 14 residues. CDR3 DNA: TGTGCCAGCAGCCATGGGACACCGAACACTGAAGCTTTCTTT. Translation gives CASSHGTPNTEAFF.

The chain employs TRBV7-2 and TRBJ2-7, with D perhaps matching TRBD1 (5 bases). The germline CDR1 and CDR2 sequences are SGHTA and FQGNSA. Deletions cut 4 bases from V and 6 bases from J, with 16 bases between. The CDR3 extends over 14 amino acids. CDR3 sequence: CASSWGPYRPEQYF. CDR3 sequence (DNA): TGTGCCAGCAGCTGGGGCCCTTACCGTCCCGAGCAGTACTTC.

The rearrangement links TRBV6-5 to TRBJ1-6; 8 bases fit TRBD1. Germline loops: CDR1 MNHEY, CDR2 SVGAGI. V lost 6 bases and J lost 14; bases outside the gene matches: 12. The CDR3 runs to 14 residues. The CDR3 sequence is CASSSDREVSALHF. The CDR3 region has the DNA TGTGCCAGCAGCTCGGACAGGGAGGTATCGGCCCTCCACTTT.

The V gene is TRBV18, the J gene TRBJ1-1, with D maybe TRBD1 (5 bases). The germline V gene has CDR1 KGHSH and CDR2 LQKENI. This CDR3 contains 16 residues. Between the trimmed V and J ends, which lost 3 bases and 0 bases, there was a span of 14 bases. The CDR3 region is CASSPTRQIMNTEAFF. Here the CDR3 DNA reads TGTGCCAGCTCACCGACCAGACAGATTATGAACACTGAAGCTTTCTTT.

The chain links TRBV15 to TRBJ1-1; the D gene is possibly TRBD1 (5 bases). Germline CDR1 is LNHNV and CDR2 is YYDKDF (reference sequence). The CDR3 runs to 13 residues. Between the trimmed V and J ends, which lost 0 bases and 8 bases, there was a span of 10 bases. The CDR3 DNA reads as TGTGCCACCAGCAGAGACCAGGGAAGAGAAGCTTTCTTT. It encodes CATSRDQGREAFF.

The genes are TRBV21-1 and TRBJ2-5; the table assigns TRBD2, which was not confirmed against the DNA. TRBV21-1 has pseudogene status. CDR3 length: 15 amino acids. The CDR3 spells CADRRTGGTQETQYF. The CDR3 coding sequence is TGTGCAGATCGCCGAACGGGAGGGACCCAAGAGACCCAGTACTTC.

The rearrangement joins TRBV18 to TRBJ1-2; 8 bases match TRBD1. Germline trimming cut 0 bases from V and 8 bases from J; bases unmatched to any gene: 17. This CDR3 has 18 residues. CDR1 is KGHSH, CDR2 LQKENI, per germline. The CDR3 is CASSPPRGQGAESVGYTF. For the CDR3, the DNA is TGTGCCAGCTCACCACCGAGAGGGCAGGGGGCGGAATCGGTCGGCTACACCTTC.

The rearrangement links TRBV4-1 to TRBJ1-2; TRBD1 matches 10 bases. The germline CDR1 and CDR2 sequences are MGHRA and YSYEKL. The junction had 8 bases not matched to a gene; V was cut back by 2 bases and J by 8 bases. The length of the CDR3 is 15 residues. CDR3 amino acids: CASSQWDRGASGYTF. The CDR3 region has the DNA TGCGCCAGCAGCCAATGGGACAGGGGAGCATCGGGCTACACCTTC.

The rearrangement links TRBV24-1 to TRBJ2-3; D not certain. The CDR3 consists of 16 residues. Per germline, CDR1 KGHDR and CDR2 SFDVKD. V lost 1 base and J lost 6, with 16 bases in between. The CDR3 loop is CATSDFPGRVSDTQYF. In DNA, the CDR3 is TGTGCCACCAGTGATTTTCCGGGTAGAGTTTCGGATACGCAGTATTTT.

Written as DNA, the CDR3 is TGCAGTGCTAGTGGGACATCGCATGGCTACACCTTC. Translated: CSASGTSHGYTF. The chain combines TRBV20-1 with TRBJ1-2, with a possible D match to TRBD1 (6 bases). Germline V gives CDR1 DFQATT, CDR2 SNEGSKA (reference sequence). The CDR3 has 12 amino acids. V was clipped by 3 bases and J by 6 bases, with 11 bases between them.